Listed below are T cell receptor beta chains from one sample, sequenced in a study of blood T cell repertoires in COVID-19. Repertoires were generated with immunoSEQ multiplex PCR, while TCRdb's copy carries only in-frame clones and drops some. Of roughly 220,000 clones in the sample, 80% to 90% are singletons; the top ten hold 15% to 20%. Sequencing was done on a sample of peripheral blood. The receptors were gathered from a man aged 25-40 years with active or convalescent COVID-19. CDR3s include the opening cysteine and the closing phenylalanine or tryptophan.

V: TRBV5-1; J: TRBJ2-1; CDR3: CASSLNSGSVFNEQFF
V: TRBV4-1; J: TRBJ1-1; CDR3: CASSVGQGARTEAFF
V: TRBV19; J: TRBJ2-2; CDR3: CASSIVWLGTGELFF
V: TRBV7-9; J: TRBJ2-7; CDR3: CASSLGETGGYEQYF
V: TRBV5-1; J: TRBJ2-2; CDR3: CASSLFSGTGGTGELFF
V: TRBV24-1; J: TRBJ2-3; CDR3: CATSDFTANTDTQYF
V: TRBV9; J: TRBJ2-2; CDR3: CASSVTSGINTGELFF
V: TRBV24-1; J: TRBJ2-7; CDR3: CATSDQGTGNPYEQYF
V: TRBV6-5; J: TRBJ1-1; CDR3: CASSYSGGHPEAFF
V: TRBV5-8; J: TRBJ1-4; CDR3: CASSIGQGQNEKLFF
V: TRBV19; J: TRBJ1-4; CDR3: CASSEQGVTANEKLFF
V: TRBV6-5; J: TRBJ1-5; CDR3: CASSYTTGGNNQPQHF
V: TRBV5-1; J: TRBJ2-7; CDR3: CASSFDIPLYEQYF
V: TRBV4-2; J: TRBJ1-2; CDR3: CASSQGTASLPYGYTF
V: TRBV7-2; J: TRBJ2-7; CDR3: CASSHTVGLSYEQYF
V: TRBV19; J: TRBJ2-7; CDR3: CASSAAGTSRYEQYF
V: TRBV5-6; J: TRBJ1-4; CDR3: CASSLQGGHEKLFF
V: TRBV5-1; J: TRBJ2-2; CDR3: CASSRTGDTGELFF
V: TRBV12-3/TRBV12-4; J: TRBJ1-2; CDR3: CASSSYGYTF
V: TRBV19; J: TRBJ1-5; CDR3: CASSHYSNQPQHF
V: TRBV30; J: TRBJ1-4; CDR3: CAWTLSVRSNEKLFF
V: TRBV7-2; J: TRBJ2-1; CDR3: CASSFTPSSYNEQFF
V: TRBV30; J: TRBJ2-2; CDR3: CAWSQAGELFF
V: TRBV2; J: TRBJ1-6; CDR3: CASSQVTTNSPLHF
V: TRBV2; J: TRBJ1-3; CDR3: CASSRDTSSGNTIYF
V: TRBV5-1; J: TRBJ2-2; CDR3: CASSFVAGDSTGELFF
V: TRBV27; J: TRBJ1-2; CDR3: CASSLQRTGLGGYTF
V: TRBV7-2; J: TRBJ2-3; CDR3: CASSGFRQGDTDTQYF
V: TRBV2; J: TRBJ1-4; CDR3: CASSGDRVTNEKLFF
V: TRBV6-2/TRBV6-3; J: TRBJ2-7; CDR3: CASSSHPLAAGQYF
V: TRBV2; J: TRBJ1-2; CDR3: CASFGTGERVNYGYTF
V: TRBV9; J: TRBJ1-2; CDR3: CASSVGQGPVYGYTF
V: TRBV10-2; J: TRBJ2-3; CDR3: CASSDWLARADTQYF
V: TRBV7-2; J: TRBJ2-3; CDR3: CASSLRSRDTQYF
V: TRBV4-3; J: TRBJ1-6; CDR3: CASSHADRGLSPLHF
V: TRBV19; J: TRBJ1-6; CDR3: CASSPHRGENNLHF
V: TRBV28; J: TRBJ1-4; CDR3: CASSLRGRREKLFF
V: TRBV28; J: TRBJ2-7; CDR3: CASSPMYEQYF
V: TRBV30; J: TRBJ1-2; CDR3: CAWTLGRGYGYTF
V: TRBV7-7; J: TRBJ1-4; CDR3: CASSSTPGNEKLFF
V: TRBV6-5; J: TRBJ2-2; CDR3: CASSRLAGVAGELFF
V: TRBV4-2; J: TRBJ2-7; CDR3: CASSQGGTSGAYEQYF